These 24 T cell receptor beta chains were all obtained from the same sample, sequenced in a study of blood T cell repertoires in COVID-19. Clones were read by immunoSEQ multiplex PCR, and TCRdb kept only the in-frame ones, dropping some. The sample has a few hundred thousand clones, about nine tenths seen once. Material for sequencing was PBMCs or T cells enriched from blood (not recorded which). These receptors were collected from a woman in her thirties or forties with acute COVID-19.

V and J are TRBV5-1 and TRBJ1-4, with unresolved D. Trimming took 2 bases from V and 4 from J, leaving 12 bases between them. Germline V gives CDR1 SGHRS, CDR2 YFSETQ. This CDR3 is 15 amino acids long. The CDR3 DNA reads as TGCGCCAGCAGCTTTGAAGGAGGAAGTAATGAAAAACTGTTTTTT. Protein: CASSFEGGSNEKLFF.

This chain joins TRBV11-2 and TRBJ2-7; D might be TRBD1 (6 bases). The CDR3 consists of 13 residues. V lost 3 bases and J lost 0, with 6 bases in between. Germline values: CDR1 SGHAT, CDR2 FQNNGV. DNA of the CDR3: TGTGCCAGCAGCTTGGGACACTCCTACGAGCAGTACTTC. Translating gives CASSLGHSYEQYF.

V gene TRBV18 combines with J gene TRBJ1-2; TRBD1 matches 7 bases. The V gene's germline CDR1 is KGHSH and CDR2 LQKENI. This CDR3 spans 15 amino acids. V dropped 1 base and J dropped 5; count of bases not matched to a gene: 7. CDR3 sequence (DNA): TGTGCCAGCTCACCACAGGACAGGTCTGGGTATGGCTACACCTTC. It is translated as CASSPQDRSGYGYTF.

This chain links TRBV12-3 or TRBV12-4 with TRBJ1-1; D is ambiguous. This CDR3 spans 13 amino acids. The V end was cut by 0 bases, the J end by 5 bases, with 7 bases between. This CDR3 is CASSLAAGTEAFF. The DNA of the CDR3 is TGTGCCAGCAGTTTAGCGGCGGGGACTGAAGCTTTCTTT.

In its sample, this clone was seen once. The V and J genes are TRBV9 and TRBJ1-2, with D unresolved. The V gene's germline CDR1 is SGDLS and CDR2 YYNGEE. The CDR3 has 14 amino acids. Deletions cut 0 bases from V and 5 bases from J, with 11 bases between. The CDR3 spells CASSVEFSGYGYTF. The CDR3 DNA follows: TGTGCCAGCAGCGTAGAGTTCTCCGGGTATGGCTACACCTTC.

The genes are TRBV6-6 and TRBJ2-2; 7 bases align to TRBD1. The CDR3 consists of 14 residues. Trimming cost V 7 bases and J 5 bases; bases outside gene matches: 7. Germline-derived CDR1 and CDR2 are MNHNY and SVGAGI (reference sequence). This chain's CDR3 is CASIQGVRTGELFF. In nucleotides, the CDR3 is TGTGCCAGCATCCAGGGGGTGAGAACCGGGGAGCTGTTTTTT.

The gene calls are TRBV5-1 and TRBJ2-4; D call uncertain. CDR1 is SGHRS, CDR2 YFSETQ, per germline. The CDR3 length is 13 residues. The ends were cut back, 7 bases at V and 7 bases at J, with 15 bases in the middle. The DNA of the CDR3 is TGCGCCAGCGCGTTACGAGAGCCGAACATTCAGTACTTC. Encoded protein: CASALREPNIQYF.

This clone has just one count. The gene calls are TRBV28 and TRBJ2-5; TRBD2 agrees at 9 bases. V lost 6 bases and J lost 7; bases outside the gene matches: 9. The CDR3 sequence is 14 residues long. In germline, CDR1 is MDHEN, CDR2 SYDVKM. The CDR3, as DNA: TGTGCCAGCAGGCTAGCGGGACAACGAGGGACCCAGTACTTC. Amino acid sequence: CASRLAGQRGTQYF.

V gene TRBV12-5 combines with J gene TRBJ1-1, with D perhaps TRBD1 (5 bases). The germline V gene has CDR1 LGHNT and CDR2 FRNRAP. The CDR3 contains 13 residues. V was clipped by 6 bases and J by 2 bases, with 10 bases between them. CDR3 sequence (DNA): TGTGCTAGTGGCCCAGACAGTAACACTGAAGCTTTCTTT. Encoded protein: CASGPDSNTEAFF. Drawing the rest from reference TRBV12-5 and TRBJ1-1, the complete variable domain is DARVTQTPRHKVTEMGQEVTMRCQPILGHNTVFWYRQTMMQGLELLAYFRNRAPLDDSGMPKDRFSAEMPDATLATLKIQPSEPRDSAVYFCASGPDSNTEAFFGQGTRLTVV.

The chain carries TRBV6-5 and TRBJ1-3; weak D call: TRBD1 (5 bases). V lost 4 bases and J lost 0, with 7 bases in between. Germline V CDR1 and CDR2: MNHEY, SVGAGI. There are 14 residues in the CDR3. The CDR3 protein is CASSWQGSGNTIYF. CDR3 bases: TGTGCCAGCAGTTGGCAGGGCTCTGGAAACACCATATATTTT.

V is TRBV27 and J is TRBJ2-3; D possibly corresponds to TRBD1 (5 bases). Trimming pared 3 bases from V and 0 bases from J, leaving 10 bases between. The CDR3 totals 15 residues. Germline V lookup: CDR1 MNHEY, CDR2 SMNVEV (reference sequence). The CDR3 coding sequence is TGTGCCAGCAGTTTCCGACAGTCGAGCACAGATACGCAGTATTTT. This sequence encodes CASSFRQSSTDTQYF.

The chain has TRBV2 and TRBJ1-1, with 8 bases that match TRBD1. The CDR3 totals 14 residues. Germline V gives CDR1 SNHLY, CDR2 FYNNEI. After removal of 6 bases from V and 1 base from J, the junction contained 4 bases not matched to a gene. CDR3: CASRVDRENTEAFF. CDR3 bases: TGTGCCAGCAGGGTGGACAGGGAGAACACTGAAGCTTTCTTT.

This sequence joins TRBV19 and TRBJ2-1, with D unclear. The CDR3 runs 15 residues. Germline values: CDR1 LNHDA, CDR2 SQIVND (reference sequence). V gave up 2 bases and J gave up 0 bases, with 8 bases separating them. The CDR3 region has the DNA TGTGCCAGTAGTATAATCGAGAGCTCCTACAATGAGCAGTTCTTC. This encodes CASSIIESSYNEQFF.

CDR3 protein: CASKRDRVGETQYF. As DNA, the CDR3 is TGTGCCAGCAAACGCGACAGGGTGGGGGAGACCCAGTACTTC. This sequence joins TRBV28 and TRBJ2-5, with 7 positions matching TRBD1. The V gene's germline CDR1 is MDHEN and CDR2 SYDVKM. J gave up 5 bases and V 7 bases, and 10 bases lay outside the gene matches. This CDR3 spans 14 amino acids.

The chain joins TRBV4-1 to TRBJ2-5; D perhaps matches TRBD2 (5 bases). The CDR3 extends over 13 amino acids. Germline V CDR1 and CDR2: MGHRA, YSYEKL. The V end was cut by 6 bases, the J end by 1 base, with 9 bases between. The CDR3 coding sequence is TGCGCCAGCAGTGAGGCGGGCCAAGAGACCCAGTACTTC. It translates to CASSEAGQETQYF.

The chain links TRBV28 to TRBJ1-3; D gene ambiguous. This CDR3 is 15 amino acids long. CDR1 is MDHEN, CDR2 SYDVKM, per germline. The germline V and J ends were trimmed by 6 bases and 0 bases, with 12 bases remaining between them. CDR3 in DNA: TGTGCCAGCAGCCTTTCGACATTCTCTGGAAACACCATATATTTT. Protein: CASSLSTFSGNTIYF.

The rearrangement uses TRBV3-1 (or the pseudogene TRBV3-2) and TRBJ1-5, with 8 bases that match TRBD1. The CDR3 covers 13 residues. V trimming: 5 bases; J trimming: 9 bases; junction bases outside the gene matches: 6. CDR1 LGHDT and CDR2 YNNKEL come from the germline V gene (reference sequence). As DNA, the CDR3 is TGTGCCAGCAGCGGACAGGGTTTTTGGCCCCAGCATTTT. It specifies CASSGQGFWPQHF.

V and J are TRBV3-1 (or the pseudogene TRBV3-2) and TRBJ1-3; D perhaps matches TRBD1 (5 bases). The CDR3 sequence is 14 residues long. Deletions cut 1 base from V and 2 bases from J, with 6 bases between. Germline V gene data show CDR1 as LGHDT and CDR2 as YNNKEL (reference sequence). CDR3 residues: CASSQAGTGNTIYF. In nucleotides, the CDR3 is TGTGCCAGCAGCCAAGCAGGGACTGGAAACACCATATATTTT.

This rearrangement joins TRBV19 to TRBJ1-1; D might be TRBD1 (6 bases). CDR1 and CDR2 from the germline V gene are LNHDA and SQIVND (reference sequence). The germline V and J ends were trimmed by 7 bases and 0 bases, with 15 bases remaining between them. The CDR3 runs 15 residues. The CDR3 loop reads CASNLIGGLNTEAFF. The DNA for the CDR3 is TGTGCCAGTAACCTTATTGGGGGCCTGAACACTGAAGCTTTCTTT.

This clone has only one observation. The CDR3: CASSLSPSTDTQYF. CDR3 coding DNA: TGTGCCAGCAGCTTAAGCCCTAGCACAGATACGCAGTATTTT. V is TRBV7-8 and J is TRBJ2-3; D ambiguous. Between the trimmed V and J ends, which lost 2 bases and 0 bases, there was a span of 6 bases. Germline lookup yields CDR1 SGHVS and CDR2 FQNEAQ. There are 14 residues in the CDR3.

The gene calls are TRBV5-6 and TRBJ1-5; 7 positions match TRBD1. V lost 4 bases to trimming and J lost 11 bases; unmatched junction nucleotides: 9. Germline CDR1 reads SGHDT; CDR2 reads YYEEEE. The CDR3 runs 13 residues. The CDR3 DNA is TGTGCCAGCAGCCCCGGGACAGAACAAACCCAGCATTTT. The encoded protein is CASSPGTEQTQHF.

The CDR3 bases are TGCGCCAGCAGCTTTACAGGGGGCAATGAGCAGTTCTTC. Its protein product is CASSFTGGNEQFF. The chain recombines TRBV5-1 with TRBJ2-1; 8 bases fit TRBD1. The CDR3 runs 13 residues. J lost 6 bases, V lost 2 bases, and 1 base had no gene match. Per the germline V gene, CDR1 is SGHRS and CDR2 is YFSETQ.

J is TRBJ2-5 and V is TRBV19, with 7 bases that match TRBD1. The CDR3 is 14 amino acids. Germline CDR1 and CDR2: LNHDA and SQIVND (reference sequence). The V segment lost 10 bases and the J segment 1 base; nucleotides outside the gene matches: 9. The CDR3 loop is CATAPDRAQETQYF. The CDR3 DNA is TGTGCCACCGCCCCTGACAGGGCCCAAGAGACCCAGTACTTC.

The V and J genes are TRBV7-9 and TRBJ2-5, with D perhaps TRBD2 (6 bases). This CDR3 has 14 residues. Per germline, CDR1 SEHNR and CDR2 FQNEAQ (reference sequence). V dropped 5 bases and J dropped 3 bases, with 13 bases sitting between them. In nucleotides, the CDR3 is TGTGCCAGCAGCGCCCCCGGGAGAAAAGAGACCCAGTACTTC. Its protein is CASSAPGRKETQYF.